Listed here are 5 T cell receptor beta chains from one sample, sequenced in a study of OX40 agonist ivuxolimab in advanced cancers. TCRdb keeps only in-frame clones here, not all; method: immunoSEQ multiplex PCR. In the table there are 84,000 or so clones, nearly 95% of which are singletons. The starting material was CD4+ or CD8+ T cells sorted from blood, obtained in a trial of the OX40 agonist ivuxolimab. Receptors were obtained from an adult with an advanced solid tumor such as melanoma, head and neck, liver or kidney cancer.

The rearrangement links TRBV19 to TRBJ2-3; D gene unclear. The germline CDR1 and CDR2 sequences are LNHDA and SQIVND (reference sequence). V dropped 8 bases and J dropped 5 bases, with 11 bases sitting between them. CDR3 length equals 12 residues. The CDR3 here is CASSIFEDTQYF. In DNA form, the CDR3 reads TGTGCCAGTTCAATCTTCGAAGATACGCAGTATTTT. Looking up the rest from reference TRBV19 and TRBJ2-3 gives the full variable domain: DGGITQSPKYLFRKEGQNVTLSCEQNLNHDAMYWYRQDPGQGLRLIYYSQIVNDFQKGDIAEGYSVSREKKESFPLTVTSAQKNPTAFYLCASSIFEDTQYFGPGTRLTVL.

V gene TRBV19 combines with J gene TRBJ2-1; the D is unclear. Trimming removed 1 base at V and 10 bases at J, with 8 bases between. This CDR3 spans 12 amino acids. Germline CDR1 and CDR2: LNHDA and SQIVND (reference sequence). The CDR3 is CASSIGVGEQFF. Written as DNA, the CDR3 is TGTGCCAGTAGTATAGGTGTCGGAGAGCAGTTCTTC.

In its sample, this clone was seen a few times. CDR3 nucleotide sequence: TGCGCCAGCAGCCAAGGGGCGGAGAAGGGTAGGTTGAACACTGAAGCTTTCTTT. Amino acids: CASSQGAEKGRLNTEAFF. The chain carries TRBV4-3 and TRBJ1-1; D gene unclear. V was cut by 1 base and J by 0 bases, with 18 bases left in between. Germline V gene data show CDR1 as LGHNA and CDR2 as YSLEER. The CDR3 covers 18 residues.

As regards this clone: The same CDR3 is also encoded by other DNA sequences in this sample. The chain carries TRBV7-2 and TRBJ1-1, with D unclear. The V gene's germline CDR1 is SGHTA and CDR2 FQGNSA. The ends were cut back, 2 bases at V and 2 bases at J, with 6 bases in the middle. CDR3 size: 13 residues. DNA for the CDR3: TGTGCCAGCAGCTTACCTCCCAACACTGAAGCTTTCTTT. Amino acids: CASSLPPNTEAFF.

The chain combines TRBV4-3 with TRBJ1-1; TRBD1 matches at 7 bases. Germline V CDR1 and CDR2: LGHNA, YSLEER. The CDR3 contains 15 residues. The J segment lost 4 bases and the V segment lost 0 bases, leaving 5 bases of the junction unmatched. DNA for the CDR3: TGCGCCAGCAGCCAAGATTCGGCAGGGGGCACTGAAGCTTTCTTT. This translates into CASSQDSAGGTEAFF.